The sequence of this T cell receptor beta chain was determined in a study of long-term antiretroviral therapy in people with HIV. Sequencing used immunoSEQ v3.0 at survey level. TCRdb's table, derived via immunoSEQ multiplex PCR, lists solely in-frame clones and lacks some. The data contain some 25,000 clones, 65% to 85% of them seen just once; the ten biggest clones take up about 9.4%. Trimming shortened V by 7 bases and J by 5 bases, and 15 bases separated the two germline ends. This CDR3 region has 13 residues. CDR1 and CDR2 from the germline V gene are SGDLS and YYNGEE. V gene TRBV9 combines with J gene TRBJ1-1; tentative D call: TRBD1 (5 bases). This TCR was sampled from a man between 35 and 55 years old with HIV. The sample in question was unsorted PBMCs, obtained 3 years after starting antiretroviral therapy. The CDR3 sequence is CASGTGGGTEAFF. The CDR3 bases are TGTGCCAGCGGCACCGGGGGTGGAACTGAAGCTTTCTTT.